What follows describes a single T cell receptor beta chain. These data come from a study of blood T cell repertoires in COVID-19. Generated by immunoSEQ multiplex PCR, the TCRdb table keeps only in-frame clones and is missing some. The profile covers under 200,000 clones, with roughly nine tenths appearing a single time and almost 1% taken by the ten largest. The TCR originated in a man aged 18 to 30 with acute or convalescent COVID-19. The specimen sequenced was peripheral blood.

The CDR3 coding sequence is TGTGCCAGCTCACCATCGGGCGGGGGCTACGAGCAGTACGTC. This gives the protein CASSPSGGGYEQYV. The rearrangement joins TRBV18 to TRBJ2-7, with 7 bases that match TRBD2. V shed 2 bases, J shed 3 bases, and the junction held 4 bases outside the gene matches. The germline V gene encodes CDR1 KGHSH and CDR2 LQKENI. The CDR3 loop spans 14 amino acids.